This T cell receptor (beta chain) is from a study of cytomegalovirus exposure and HLA in healthy donors. For the study at large: Per a later analysis, the approximately 690 first-cohort and under 150 validation repertoires shared one platform. General study results and limits: Among TCR beta chains, those listed as cytomegalovirus-associated numbered roughly 150. First-cohort TCR clusters were later found to tend to co-occur in the approximately 120 validation repertoires.

Data came from immunoSEQ multiplex PCR; TCRdb stores just in-frame clones and leaves some out. The table has some 150,000 clones, 87% seen once. Regarding this clone: Its target is unknown.

Germline assignment: CDR1 SGHDT and CDR2 YYEEEE. The CDR3 is 15 residues long. V gave up 0 bases and J gave up 0 bases, with 7 bases separating them. The TCR was taken from a woman aged 30 to 39 in good health and CMV-seronegative. The source material was PBMCs. The chain joins TRBV5-6 to TRBJ2-1; TRBD2 might be the D (5 bases). CDR3 nucleotide sequence: TGTGCCAGCAGCTTGGGGGGAGACTCCTACAATGAGCAGTTCTTC. It codes for CASSLGGDSYNEQFF.